The 5 T cell receptor beta chains below all came from one sample that was sequenced in a study of blood T cell repertoires in COVID-19. Clones were sequenced by immunoSEQ multiplex PCR, and TCRdb holds only the in-frame ones, with some missing. The repertoire holds around 100,000 clones, with about nine tenths as singletons. The sample taken for sequencing was peripheral blood. The source is a woman between 45 and 60 years old with COVID-19, enrolled during active disease.

The chain combines TRBV5-6 with TRBJ2-3; D may be TRBD2 (7 bases). Trimming cost V 3 bases and J 2 bases, with 19 bases left between them. Germline CDR1 and CDR2: SGHDT and YYEEEE. CDR3 length: 17 residues. CDR3 coding DNA: TGTGCCAGCAGCTCCCCAGGGGAGGGACTTTTCACAGATACGCAGTATTTT. This gives the protein CASSSPGEGLFTDTQYF.

The V call is TRBV15, the J call TRBJ1-5, with 12 nucleotides matching TRBD1. Germline V gene data show CDR1 as LNHNV and CDR2 as YYDKDF (reference sequence). The ends lost 1 base at V and 2 bases at J; junction bases unmatched: 9. The CDR3 is made up of 19 amino acids. CDR3 amino acids: CATSRVGTGGTVGNQPQHF. CDR3 bases: TGTGCCACCAGCAGAGTAGGGACAGGGGGCACGGTTGGCAATCAGCCCCAGCATTTT. The full variable domain, with the rest looked up from reference TRBV15 and TRBJ1-5, is DAMVIQNPRYQVTQFGKPVTLSCSQTLNHNVMYWYQQKSSQAPKLLFHYYDKDFNNEADTPDNFQSRRPNTSFCFLDIRSPGLGDTAMYLCATSRVGTGGTVGNQPQHFGDGTRLSIL.

This clone was seen a few times. The chain links TRBV9 to TRBJ2-3; TRBD1 might be the D (6 bases). Germline V gives CDR1 SGDLS, CDR2 YYNGEE. CDR3 length: 14 residues. The ends were cut back, 3 bases at V and 2 bases at J, with 10 bases in the middle. The CDR3 bases are TGTGCCAGCAGCGACAGGGCTGTCACAGATACGCAGTATTTT. Its translation is CASSDRAVTDTQYF.

This clone showed up just a few times. The chain recombines TRBV2 with TRBJ1-2; D is ambiguous. The CDR3 totals 15 residues. Trimming removed 2 bases from V and 4 bases from J, with 14 bases in between. CDR1 and CDR2 (germline): SNHLY, FYNNEI. Here the CDR3 reads CASSERGSESYGYTF. The CDR3 nucleotides are TGTGCCAGCAGTGAACGCGGGTCAGAGAGCTATGGCTACACCTTC.

V usage is TRBV6-5 and J usage is TRBJ1-3; D unresolved. This CDR3 is 16 amino acids long. V was pared by 0 bases and J by 0 bases, with 9 bases between. Germline CDR1 is MNHEY and CDR2 is SVGAGI. CDR3 DNA sequence: TGTGCCAGCAGTTACTCGATGGCCAGCTCTGGAAACACCATATATTTT. This sequence encodes CASSYSMASSGNTIYF.